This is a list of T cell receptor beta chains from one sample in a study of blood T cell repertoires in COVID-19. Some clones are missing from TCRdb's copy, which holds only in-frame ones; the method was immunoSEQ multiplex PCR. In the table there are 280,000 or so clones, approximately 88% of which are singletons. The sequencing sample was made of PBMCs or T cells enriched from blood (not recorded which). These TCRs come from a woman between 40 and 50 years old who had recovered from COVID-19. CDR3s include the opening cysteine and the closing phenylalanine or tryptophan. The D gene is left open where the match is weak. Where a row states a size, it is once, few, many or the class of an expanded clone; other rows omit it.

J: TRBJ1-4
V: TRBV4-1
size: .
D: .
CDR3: CASSQAEGANEKLFF
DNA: TGCGCCAGCAGCCAAGCAGAGGGGGCTAATGAAAAACTGTTTTTT

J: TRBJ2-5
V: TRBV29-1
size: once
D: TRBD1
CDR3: CSGVDRGRKETQYF
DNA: TGCAGCGGGGTGGACAGGGGGCGCAAAGAGACCCAGTACTTC

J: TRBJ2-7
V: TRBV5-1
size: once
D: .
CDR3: CASSLLQGPYEQYF
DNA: TGCGCCAGCAGCTTGCTTCAGGGTCCCTACGAGCAGTACTTC

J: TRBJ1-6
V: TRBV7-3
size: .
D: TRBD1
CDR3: CASSSTGTGNSPLHF
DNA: TGTGCCAGCAGCTCTACTGGGACAGGGAATTCACCCCTCCACTTT

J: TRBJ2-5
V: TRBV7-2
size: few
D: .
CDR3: CASRPGTTPRETQYF
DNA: TGTGCCAGCAGGCCCGGGACAACCCCGCGAGAGACCCAGTACTTC

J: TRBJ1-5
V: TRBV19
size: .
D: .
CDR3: CASSMARLYQPQHF
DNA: TGTGCCAGTAGTATGGCCCGATTGTACCAGCCCCAGCATTTT

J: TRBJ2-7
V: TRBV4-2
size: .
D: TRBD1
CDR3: CASSQVESRGRWGEQYF
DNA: TGTGCCAGCAGCCAAGTAGAGAGCAGGGGGCGCTGGGGCGAGCAGTACTTC

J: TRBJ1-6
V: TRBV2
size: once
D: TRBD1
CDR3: CASSDGTANSPLHF
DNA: TGTGCCAGCAGTGACGGGACAGCAAATTCACCCCTCCACTTT

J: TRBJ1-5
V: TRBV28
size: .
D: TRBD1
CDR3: CASETGAHFSAQHF
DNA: TGTGCCAGCGAGACAGGGGCTCATTTCTCGGCCCAGCATTTT

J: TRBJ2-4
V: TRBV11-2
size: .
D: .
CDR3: CASSFTPPGQLAKNIQYF
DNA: TGTGCCAGCAGCTTCACCCCCCCGGGACAACTAGCCAAAAACATTCAGTACTTC

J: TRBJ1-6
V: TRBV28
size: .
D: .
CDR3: CASSPGEGLNSPLHF
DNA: TGTGCCAGCAGCCCCGGGGAGGGGCTGAATTCACCCCTCCACTTT

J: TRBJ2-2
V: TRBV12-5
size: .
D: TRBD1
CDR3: CASALRTGGFGELFF
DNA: TGTGCTAGTGCCCTACGGACAGGGGGTTTCGGGGAGCTGTTTTTT

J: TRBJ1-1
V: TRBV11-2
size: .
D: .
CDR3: CASSSRSNTEAFF
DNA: TGTGCCAGCAGTTCCCGGTCGAACACTGAAGCTTTCTTT

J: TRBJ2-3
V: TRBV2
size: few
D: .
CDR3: CASSQGGRTDTQYF
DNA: TGTGCCAGCAGCCAAGGGGGTCGCACAGATACGCAGTATTTT

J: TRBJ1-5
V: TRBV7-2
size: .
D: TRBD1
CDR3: CASSLVGGGGQPQHF
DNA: TGTGCCAGCAGCTTAGTTGGAGGGGGCGGTCAGCCCCAGCATTTT

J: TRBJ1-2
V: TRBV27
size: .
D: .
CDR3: CASSLRGEYGYTF
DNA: TGTGCCAGCAGCCTGCGGGGGGAGTATGGCTACACCTTC

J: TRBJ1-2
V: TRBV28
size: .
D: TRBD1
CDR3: CASLTGQGIFGYTF
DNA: TGTGCCAGCCTAACGGGACAGGGTATTTTTGGCTACACCTTC

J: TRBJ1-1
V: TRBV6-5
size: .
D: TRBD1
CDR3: CASSYSGQLLSEAFF
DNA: TGTGCCAGCAGTTACTCGGGACAGTTGTTGTCTGAAGCTTTCTTT

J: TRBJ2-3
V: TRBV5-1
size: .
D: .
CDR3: CASSSEVQFPRDTQYF
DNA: TGCGCCAGCAGTAGTGAGGTGCAGTTTCCTAGGGATACGCAGTATTTT

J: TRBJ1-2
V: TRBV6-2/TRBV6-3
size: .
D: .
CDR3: CASSRMTVNYGYTF
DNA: TGTGCCAGCAGCCGTATGACAGTTAACTATGGCTACACCTTC

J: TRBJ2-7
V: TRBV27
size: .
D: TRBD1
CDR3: CASRPTGNVYEQYF
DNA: TGTGCCAGCAGGCCGACAGGGAACGTGTACGAGCAGTACTTC

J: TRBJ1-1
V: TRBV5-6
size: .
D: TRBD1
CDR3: CASSFLTGGAKTEAFF
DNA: TGTGCCAGCAGCTTTCTTACAGGGGGCGCAAAGACTGAAGCTTTCTTT

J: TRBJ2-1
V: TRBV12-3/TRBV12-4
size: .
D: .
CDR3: CASTGSYNEQFF
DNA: TGTGCCAGCACGGGCTCCTACAATGAGCAGTTCTTC

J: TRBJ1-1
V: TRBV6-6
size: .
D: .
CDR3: CASSYSSVNTEAFF
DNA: TGTGCCAGCAGTTATAGTTCGGTTAACACTGAAGCTTTCTTT

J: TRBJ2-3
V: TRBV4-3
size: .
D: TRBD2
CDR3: CASSPGEKTSGAPDTQYF
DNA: TGCGCCAGCAGCCCTGGGGAAAAGACTAGCGGGGCCCCAGATACGCAGTATTTT

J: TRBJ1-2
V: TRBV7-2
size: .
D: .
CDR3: CASTQSQGDYGYTF
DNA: TGTGCCAGCACTCAATCTCAGGGCGACTATGGCTACACCTTC

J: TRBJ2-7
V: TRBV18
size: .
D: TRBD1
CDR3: CASSTDRGQQYF
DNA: TGTGCCAGCTCAACTGACAGGGGCCAGCAGTACTTC

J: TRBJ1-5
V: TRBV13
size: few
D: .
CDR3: CASSLGAGGLQPQHF
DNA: TGTGCCAGCAGCTTAGGGGCGGGGGGTCTTCAGCCCCAGCATTTT

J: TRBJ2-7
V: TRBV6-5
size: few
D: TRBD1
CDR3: CASRPNRGATYEQYF
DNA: TGTGCCAGCAGACCGAACAGGGGTGCAACCTACGAGCAGTACTTC

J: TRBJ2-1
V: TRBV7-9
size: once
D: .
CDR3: CARGGGDNEQFF
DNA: TGTGCCAGGGGAGGGGGGGACAATGAGCAGTTCTTC

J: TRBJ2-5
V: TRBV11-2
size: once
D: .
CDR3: CASSLGGAQYF
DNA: TGTGCCAGCAGCTTAGGAGGAGCCCAGTACTTC

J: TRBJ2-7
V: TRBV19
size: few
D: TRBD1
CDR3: CASSLPGQSYEQYF
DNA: TGTGCCAGTAGCCTTCCGGGACAGTCCTACGAGCAGTACTTC

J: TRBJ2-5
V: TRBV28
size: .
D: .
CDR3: CASSFPRDWETQYF
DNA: TGTGCCAGCAGTTTCCCCAGGGACTGGGAGACCCAGTACTTC

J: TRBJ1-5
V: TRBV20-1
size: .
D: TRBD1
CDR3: CSASLRGGNQPQHF
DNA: TGCAGTGCTAGTCTCAGGGGGGGCAATCAGCCCCAGCATTTT

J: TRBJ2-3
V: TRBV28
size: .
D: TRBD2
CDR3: CASSGTSVTQYF
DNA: TGTGCCAGCAGCGGTACTAGCGTTACGCAGTATTTT

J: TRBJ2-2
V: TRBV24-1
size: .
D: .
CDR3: CATSSIRKQPNTGELFF
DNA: TGTGCCACCAGCTCGATAAGGAAACAGCCGAACACCGGGGAGCTGTTTTTT

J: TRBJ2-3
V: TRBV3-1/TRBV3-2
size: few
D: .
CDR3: CASSLSGDTQYF
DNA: TGTGCCAGCAGCCTCAGCGGGGATACGCAGTATTTT

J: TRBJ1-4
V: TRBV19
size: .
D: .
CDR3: CASNMRGENEKLFF
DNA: TGTGCCAGTAACATGCGGGGGGAAAATGAAAAACTGTTTTTT

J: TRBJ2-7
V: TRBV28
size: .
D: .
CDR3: CASSQRQTQYF
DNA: TGTGCCAGCAGTCAGCGCCAAACGCAGTACTTC

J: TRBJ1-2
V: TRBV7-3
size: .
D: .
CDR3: CASSLALGQGLSF
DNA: TGTGCCAGCAGCTTAGCCCTTGGACAAGGGCTGTCTTTC

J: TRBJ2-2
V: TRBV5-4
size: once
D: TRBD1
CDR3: CASSLGDRVPTGELFF
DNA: TGTGCCAGCAGCCTCGGGGACAGGGTTCCCACCGGGGAGCTGTTTTTT

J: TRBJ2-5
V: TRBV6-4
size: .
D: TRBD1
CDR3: CASEGTGGKTQYF
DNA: TGTGCCAGCGAAGGGACAGGGGGCAAGACCCAGTACTTC

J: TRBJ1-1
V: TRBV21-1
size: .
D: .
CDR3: CASSKRSEAFF
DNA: TGTGCCAGCAGCAAACGTTCCGAAGCTTTCTTT

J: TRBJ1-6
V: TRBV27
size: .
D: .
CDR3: CASSSAGAGSYNSPLHF
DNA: TGTGCCAGCAGTTCCGCAGGGGCGGGCTCCTATAATTCACCCCTCCACTTT

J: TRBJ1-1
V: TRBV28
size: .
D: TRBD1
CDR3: CASSLIGQGKAFF
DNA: TGTGCCAGCAGTTTAATTGGACAGGGTAAAGCTTTCTTT

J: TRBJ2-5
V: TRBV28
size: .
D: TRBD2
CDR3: CASSPDTGGLGGTQYF
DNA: TGTGCCAGCAGTCCCGACACGGGAGGGCTTGGTGGGACCCAGTACTTC

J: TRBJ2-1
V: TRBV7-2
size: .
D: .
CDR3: CASSFRPPGGNEQFF
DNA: TGTGCCAGCAGCTTCCGACCCCCCGGCGGCAATGAGCAGTTCTTC

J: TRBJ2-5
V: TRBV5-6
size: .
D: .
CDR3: CASSLGGTRETQYF
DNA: TGTGCCAGCAGCTTGGGGGGGACTCGGGAGACCCAGTACTTC

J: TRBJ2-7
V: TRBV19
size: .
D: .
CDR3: CATRFGVQGSYEQYF
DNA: TGTGCCACCAGATTTGGGGTCCAGGGCTCCTACGAGCAGTACTTC

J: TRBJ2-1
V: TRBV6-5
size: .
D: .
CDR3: CASSYLEWNEQFF
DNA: TGTGCCAGCAGTTACCTTGAGTGGAATGAGCAGTTCTTC

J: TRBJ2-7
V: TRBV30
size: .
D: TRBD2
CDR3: CASRTRIAYEQYF
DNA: TGTGCCTCGAGGACTAGGATCGCCTACGAGCAGTACTTC

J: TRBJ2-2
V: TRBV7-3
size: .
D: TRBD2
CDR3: CASSPSGRGAGELFF
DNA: TGTGCCAGCAGCCCTAGCGGGAGAGGAGCCGGGGAGCTGTTTTTT

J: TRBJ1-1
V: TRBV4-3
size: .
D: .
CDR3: CASSPLKGQGGMNTEAFF
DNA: TGCGCCAGCAGCCCACTTAAGGGGCAGGGAGGTATGAACACTGAAGCTTTCTTT

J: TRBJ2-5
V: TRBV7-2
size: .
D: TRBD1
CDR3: CASSSPTGGPQETQYF
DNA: TGTGCCAGCAGCTCCCCGACAGGGGGCCCCCAAGAGACCCAGTACTTC